The 3 T cell receptor beta chains below all came from one sample that was sequenced in a study of blood T cells in healthy people across ages. PCR was performed a second time for roughly 7 to 11 cycles using a sample-barcoded 5' primer and a J-beta primer mix. TCRdb used MiXCR to reprocess the 5' RACE reads, holding one entry per CDR3 protein. This table has 1.5 million to 2 million distinct CDR3 sequences, roughly 49% appearing once. The sequencing input was blood. The receptors shown here come from a middle-aged woman in good health.

This clonotype showed up just a few times. The junction departs from germline at one end; a sequencing error may be responsible. The gene calls are TRBV7-7 and TRBJ2-5, with 7 bases lining up with TRBD1. Germline V gene data show CDR1 as SSHAT and CDR2 as FNYEAQ (reference sequence). The CDR3 spans 13 residues. The CDR3 sequence is CASRPPGQDDQYF. CDR3 coding DNA: TGTGCTAGCAGGCCGCCCGGACAGGATGACCAGTACTTC.

The chain joins TRBV14 to TRBJ1-2, with D unresolved. Germline V lookup: CDR1 SGHDN, CDR2 FVKESK. This CDR3 has 15 residues. V was clipped by 2 bases and J by 2 bases, with 12 bases between them. The CDR3 here is CASSQNHGPNYGYTF. The CDR3 nucleotides are TGTGCCAGCAGCCAAAACCACGGACCGAACTATGGCTACACCTTC.

The chain couples TRBV2 to TRBJ2-6; 8 nucleotides align to TRBD1. Trimming at V came to 3 bases and at J to 0 bases, leaving 7 bases not matched to a gene. In germline, CDR1 is SNHLY, CDR2 FYNNEI. This CDR3 spans 18 amino acids. DNA of the CDR3: TGTGCCAGCAGTGACTGGCAGGGGGCAAGCTCTGGGGCCAACGTCCTGACTTTC. The encoded protein is CASSDWQGASSGANVLTF. Complete variable domain (other parts from reference TRBV2 and TRBJ2-6): EPEVTQTPSHQVTQMGQEVILRCVPISNHLYFYWYRQILGQKVEFLVSFYNNEISEKSEIFDDQFSVERPDGSNFTLKIRSTKLEDSAMYFCASSDWQGASSGANVLTFGAGSRLTVL.